A few counts support the clone carrying this T cell receptor (beta chain). No antigen is known for it. Molecular-barcoded quantitative 5'-RACE produced these TCR beta libraries. TCRdb re-analysed the 5' RACE reads in MiXCR, keeping a single row per CDR3 protein. The sample lists about 480,000 distinct CDR3 sequences, roughly 17% seen once, with 1% in the top ten. The data were taken from a study of CD8 T cells in ankylosing spondylitis. Study conclusions and caveats: Seemingly distinctive of ankylosing spondylitis blood was a TCR beta motif formed by eight highly homologous variants. CD8+ by phenotype, disease-linked clones were relatively rare in peripheral blood. Some motif variants had been reported before (in reactive arthritis synovial fluid and blood). In ankylosing spondylitis patients, matched synovial fluid reportedly showed significant enrichment of disease-linked clones.

Losses at the gene ends were 5 bases for V and 2 bases for J; bases not matched to a gene: 10. The CDR3 spans 16 residues. CDR1 and CDR2 (germline): SEHNR, FQNEAQ (reference sequence). The V and J genes are TRBV7-9 and TRBJ2-5; 8 bases fit TRBD1. The sequenced sample consisted of blood, either unsorted or a sorted T cell fraction (not recorded which). The clonotype originates from a male donor with ankylosing spondylitis. CDR3 loop: CASSPRTGIKQETQYF. Here the CDR3 DNA reads TGTGCCAGCAGCCCCAGGACAGGGATCAAACAAGAGACCCAGTACTTC.